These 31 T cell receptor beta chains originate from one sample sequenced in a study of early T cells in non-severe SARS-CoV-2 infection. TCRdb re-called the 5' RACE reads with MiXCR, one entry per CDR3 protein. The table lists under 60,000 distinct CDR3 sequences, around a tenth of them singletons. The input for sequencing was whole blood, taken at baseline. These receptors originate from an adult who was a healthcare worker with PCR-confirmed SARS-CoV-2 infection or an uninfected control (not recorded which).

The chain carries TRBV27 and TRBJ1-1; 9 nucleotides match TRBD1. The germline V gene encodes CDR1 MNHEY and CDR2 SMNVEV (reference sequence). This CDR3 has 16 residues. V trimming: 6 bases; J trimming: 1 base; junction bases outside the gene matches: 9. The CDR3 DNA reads TGTGCCAGCAGATCATGGACAGGGGTCTCGAACACTGAAGCTTTCTTT. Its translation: CASRSWTGVSNTEAFF.

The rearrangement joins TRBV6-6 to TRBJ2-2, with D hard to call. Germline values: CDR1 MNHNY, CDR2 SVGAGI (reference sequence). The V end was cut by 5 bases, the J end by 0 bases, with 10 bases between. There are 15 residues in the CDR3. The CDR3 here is CASSRVGSNTGELFF. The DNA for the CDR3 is TGTGCCAGCAGTCGTGTGGGGTCGAACACCGGGGAGCTGTTTTTT.

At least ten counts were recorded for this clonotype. This CDR3 reads CASSLGGQGTGIYEQYF. The CDR3 coding sequence is TGTGCCAGCAGCTTAGGCGGACAGGGCACGGGCATCTACGAGCAGTACTTC. The genes are TRBV7-9 and TRBJ2-7; 8 bases are a match to TRBD1. Germline CDR1 and CDR2: SEHNR and FQNEAQ (reference sequence). This CDR3 contains 17 residues. V was clipped by 1 base and J by 3 bases; unmatched bases: 11.

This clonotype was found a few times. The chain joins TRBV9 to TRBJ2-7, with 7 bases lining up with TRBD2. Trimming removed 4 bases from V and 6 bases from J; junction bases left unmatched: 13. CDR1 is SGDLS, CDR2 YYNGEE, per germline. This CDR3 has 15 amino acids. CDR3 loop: CASSPATSRASEQYF. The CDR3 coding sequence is TGTGCCAGCAGCCCCGCGACTAGCCGGGCCTCCGAGCAGTACTTC.

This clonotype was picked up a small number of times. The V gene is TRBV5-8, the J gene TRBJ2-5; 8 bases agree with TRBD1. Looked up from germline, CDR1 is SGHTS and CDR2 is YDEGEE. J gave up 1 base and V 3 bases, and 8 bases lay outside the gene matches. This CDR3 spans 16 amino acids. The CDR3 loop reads CASSWGTGDSQETQYF. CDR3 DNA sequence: TGTGCCAGCAGCTGGGGGACAGGAGACTCCCAAGAGACCCAGTACTTC.

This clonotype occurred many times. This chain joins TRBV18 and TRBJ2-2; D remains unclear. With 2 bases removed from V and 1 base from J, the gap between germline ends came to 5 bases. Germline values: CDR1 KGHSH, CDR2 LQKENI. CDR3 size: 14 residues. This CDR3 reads CASSPDQNTGELFF. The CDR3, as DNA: TGTGCCAGCTCACCAGACCAGAACACCGGGGAGCTGTTTTTT.

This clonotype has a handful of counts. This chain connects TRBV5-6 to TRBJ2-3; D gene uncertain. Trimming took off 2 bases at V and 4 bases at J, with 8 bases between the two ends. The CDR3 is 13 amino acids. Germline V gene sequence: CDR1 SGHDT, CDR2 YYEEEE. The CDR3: CASSFPDADTQYF. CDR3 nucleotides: TGTGCCAGCAGCTTCCCAGACGCAGATACGCAGTATTTT.

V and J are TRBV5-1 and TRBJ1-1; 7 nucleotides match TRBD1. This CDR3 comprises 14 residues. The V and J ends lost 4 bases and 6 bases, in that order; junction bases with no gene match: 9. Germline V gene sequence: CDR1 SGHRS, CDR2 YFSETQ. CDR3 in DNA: TGCGCCAGCAGCCCAGGATTACAGGGGTCTGAAGCTTTCTTT. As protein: CASSPGLQGSEAFF.

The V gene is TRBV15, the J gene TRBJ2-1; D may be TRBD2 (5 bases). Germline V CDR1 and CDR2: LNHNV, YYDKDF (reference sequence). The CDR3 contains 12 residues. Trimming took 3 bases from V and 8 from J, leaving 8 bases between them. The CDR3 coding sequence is TGTGCCACCAGCAGCGAGGGTTATGAGCAGTTCTTC. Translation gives CATSSEGYEQFF.

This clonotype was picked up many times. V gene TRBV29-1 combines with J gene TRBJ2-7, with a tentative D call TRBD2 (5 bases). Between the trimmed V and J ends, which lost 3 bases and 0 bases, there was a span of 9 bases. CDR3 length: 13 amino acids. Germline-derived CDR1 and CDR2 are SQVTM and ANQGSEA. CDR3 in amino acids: CSVDEGSSYEQYF. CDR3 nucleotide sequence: TGCAGCGTTGATGAGGGTAGCTCCTACGAGCAGTACTTC.

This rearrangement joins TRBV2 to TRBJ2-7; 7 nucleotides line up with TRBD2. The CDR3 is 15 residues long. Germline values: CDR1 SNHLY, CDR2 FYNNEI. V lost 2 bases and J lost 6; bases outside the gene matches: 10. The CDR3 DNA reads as TGTGCCAGCAGTGAACCGGGTGGGGCTAGCGGCGAGCAGTACTTC. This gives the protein CASSEPGGASGEQYF.

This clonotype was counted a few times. The CDR3 DNA is TGCGCCAGCAGTGACAGAAAAGACTTCGGGGAGCTGTTTTTT. It encodes CASSDRKDFGELFF. This sequence joins TRBV10-1 and TRBJ2-2; D is ambiguous. The length of the CDR3 is 14 residues. V lost 3 bases and J lost 7, with 12 bases in between. Germline V gene sequence: CDR1 WNHNN, CDR2 SYGVQD (reference sequence).

CDR3 nucleotide sequence: TGTGCCAGTAGTATTCAGGGAACAGATACGCAGTATTTT. This gives the protein CASSIQGTDTQYF. This chain joins TRBV19 and TRBJ2-3; TRBD1 is a possible D gene (5 bases). The CDR3 is 13 residues long. Trimming stripped 3 bases from V and 3 bases from J, with 7 bases between. Germline-derived CDR1 and CDR2 are LNHDA and SQIVND (reference sequence).

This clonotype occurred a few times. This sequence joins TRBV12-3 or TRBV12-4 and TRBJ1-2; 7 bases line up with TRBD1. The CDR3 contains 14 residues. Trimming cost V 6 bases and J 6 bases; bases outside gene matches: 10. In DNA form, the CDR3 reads TGTGCCAGCAGCGTAGACAGGGATTCTAATGGCTACACCTTC. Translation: CASSVDRDSNGYTF.

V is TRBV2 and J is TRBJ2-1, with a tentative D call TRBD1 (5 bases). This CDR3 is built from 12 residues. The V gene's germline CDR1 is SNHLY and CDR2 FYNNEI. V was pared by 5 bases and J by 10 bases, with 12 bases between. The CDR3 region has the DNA TGTGCCAGCAGTCGTAGGGGTCTCGAGCAGTTCTTC. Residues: CASSRRGLEQFF.

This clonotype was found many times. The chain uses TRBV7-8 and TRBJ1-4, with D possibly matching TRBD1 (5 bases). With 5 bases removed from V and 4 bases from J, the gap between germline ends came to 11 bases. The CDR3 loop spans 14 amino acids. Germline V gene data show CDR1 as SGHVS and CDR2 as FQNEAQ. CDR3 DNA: TGTGCCAGCAGCCAGGGACGGTTTAATGAAAAACTGTTTTTT. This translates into CASSQGRFNEKLFF.

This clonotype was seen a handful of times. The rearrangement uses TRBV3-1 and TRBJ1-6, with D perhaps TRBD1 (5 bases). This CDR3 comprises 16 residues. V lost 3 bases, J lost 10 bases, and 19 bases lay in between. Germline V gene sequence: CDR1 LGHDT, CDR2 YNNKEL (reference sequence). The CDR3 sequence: CASSHLSAGRLSPLHF. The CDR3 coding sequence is TGTGCCAGCAGCCATCTTTCAGCGGGACGTTTGTCACCCCTCCACTTT.

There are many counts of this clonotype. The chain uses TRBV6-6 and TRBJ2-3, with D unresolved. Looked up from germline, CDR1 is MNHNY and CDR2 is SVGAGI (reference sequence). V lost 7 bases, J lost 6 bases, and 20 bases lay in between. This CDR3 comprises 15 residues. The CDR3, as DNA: TGTGCCAGCACCTTGGGGTCAGGAAGTGGGGATACGCAGTATTTT. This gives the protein CASTLGSGSGDTQYF.

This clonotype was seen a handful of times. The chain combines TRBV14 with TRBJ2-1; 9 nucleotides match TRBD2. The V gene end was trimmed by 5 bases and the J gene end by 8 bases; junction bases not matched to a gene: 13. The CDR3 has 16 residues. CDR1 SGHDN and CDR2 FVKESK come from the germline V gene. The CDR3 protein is CASSWGLAGRRDEQFF. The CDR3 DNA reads TGTGCCAGCAGCTGGGGACTAGCAGGTCGTAGGGATGAGCAGTTCTTC.

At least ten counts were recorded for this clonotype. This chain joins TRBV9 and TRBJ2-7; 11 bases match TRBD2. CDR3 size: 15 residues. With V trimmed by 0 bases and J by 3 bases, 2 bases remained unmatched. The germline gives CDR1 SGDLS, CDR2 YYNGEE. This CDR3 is CASSVETSGNYEQYF. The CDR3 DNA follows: TGTGCCAGCAGCGTAGAGACTAGCGGGAACTACGAGCAGTACTTC.

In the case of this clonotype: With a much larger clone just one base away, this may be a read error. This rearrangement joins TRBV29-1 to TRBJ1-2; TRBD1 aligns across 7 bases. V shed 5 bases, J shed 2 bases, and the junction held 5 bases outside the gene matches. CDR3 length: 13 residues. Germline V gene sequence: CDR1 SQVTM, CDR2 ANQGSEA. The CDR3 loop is CSVTGTDNYGYTF. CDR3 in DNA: TGCAGCGTTACCGGGACAGACAACTATGGCTACACCTTC.

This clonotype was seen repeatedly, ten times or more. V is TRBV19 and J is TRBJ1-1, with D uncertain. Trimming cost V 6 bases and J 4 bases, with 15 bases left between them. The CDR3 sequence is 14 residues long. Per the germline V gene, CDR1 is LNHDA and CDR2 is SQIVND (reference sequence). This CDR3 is CASRGRERGTEAFF. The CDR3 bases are TGTGCCAGTAGGGGGAGGGAGCGGGGCACTGAAGCTTTCTTT.

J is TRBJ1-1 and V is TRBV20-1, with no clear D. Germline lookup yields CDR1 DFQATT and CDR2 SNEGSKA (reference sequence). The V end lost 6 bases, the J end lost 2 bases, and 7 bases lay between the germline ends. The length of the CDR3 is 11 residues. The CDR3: CSATGNTEAFF. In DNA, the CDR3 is TGCAGTGCCACTGGTAACACTGAAGCTTTCTTT.

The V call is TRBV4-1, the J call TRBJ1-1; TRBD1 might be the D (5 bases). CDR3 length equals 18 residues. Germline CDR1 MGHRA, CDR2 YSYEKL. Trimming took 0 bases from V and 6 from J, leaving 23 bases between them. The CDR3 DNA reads TGCGCCAGCAGCCAAGAGGGGGTCGTTAGGGGTTTGAGCTCTGAAGCTTTCTTT. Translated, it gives CASSQEGVVRGLSSEAFF.

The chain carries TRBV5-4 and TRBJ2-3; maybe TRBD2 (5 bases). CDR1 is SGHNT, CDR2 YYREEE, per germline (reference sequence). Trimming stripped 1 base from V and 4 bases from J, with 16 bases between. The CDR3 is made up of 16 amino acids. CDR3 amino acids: CASSLWRTSNSDTQYF. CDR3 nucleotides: TGTGCCAGCAGCTTGTGGAGGACCTCCAACTCAGATACGCAGTATTTT.

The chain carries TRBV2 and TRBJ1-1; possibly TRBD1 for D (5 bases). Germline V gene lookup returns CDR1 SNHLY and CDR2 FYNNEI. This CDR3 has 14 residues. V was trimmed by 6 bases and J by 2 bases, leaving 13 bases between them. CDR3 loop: CASSIDRINTEAFF. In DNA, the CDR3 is TGTGCCAGCAGCATCGACAGAATAAACACTGAAGCTTTCTTT.

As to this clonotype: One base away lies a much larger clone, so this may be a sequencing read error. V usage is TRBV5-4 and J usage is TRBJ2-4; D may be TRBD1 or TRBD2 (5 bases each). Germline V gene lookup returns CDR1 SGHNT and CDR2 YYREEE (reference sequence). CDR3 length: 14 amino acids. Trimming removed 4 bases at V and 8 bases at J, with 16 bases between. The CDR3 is CASSQGPSGDIQYF. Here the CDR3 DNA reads TGTGCCAGCAGCCAGGGACCGTCTGGAGACATTCAGTACTTC.

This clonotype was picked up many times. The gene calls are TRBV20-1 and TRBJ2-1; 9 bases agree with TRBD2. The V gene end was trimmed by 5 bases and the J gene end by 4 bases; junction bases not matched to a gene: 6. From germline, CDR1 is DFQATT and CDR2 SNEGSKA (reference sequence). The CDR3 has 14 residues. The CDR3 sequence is CSASSGDEYNEQFF. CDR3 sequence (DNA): TGCAGTGCTTCTAGCGGGGATGAATACAATGAGCAGTTCTTC.

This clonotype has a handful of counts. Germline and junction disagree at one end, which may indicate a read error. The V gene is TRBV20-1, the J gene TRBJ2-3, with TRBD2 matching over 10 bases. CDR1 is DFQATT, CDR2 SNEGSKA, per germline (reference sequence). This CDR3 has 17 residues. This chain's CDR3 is CSARGPSGGASTDTQYF. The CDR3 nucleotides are TGCAGTGCCAGAGGGCCTAGCGGGGGCGCTAGCACAGATACGCAGTATTTT.

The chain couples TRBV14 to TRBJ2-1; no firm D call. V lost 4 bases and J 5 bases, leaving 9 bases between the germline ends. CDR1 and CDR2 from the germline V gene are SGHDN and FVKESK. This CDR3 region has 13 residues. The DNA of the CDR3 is TGTGCCAGCAGCCGCCAATTTAACAATGAGCAGTTCTTC. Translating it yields CASSRQFNNEQFF.

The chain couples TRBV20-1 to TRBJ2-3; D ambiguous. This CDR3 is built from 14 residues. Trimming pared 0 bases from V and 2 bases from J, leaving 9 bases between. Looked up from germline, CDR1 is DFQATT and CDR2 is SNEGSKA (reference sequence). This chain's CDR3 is CSARDQELTDTQYF. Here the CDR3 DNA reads TGCAGTGCTAGAGATCAGGAGCTCACAGATACGCAGTATTTT.